This T cell receptor beta chain was found in a study of shared clonotypes between healthy human individuals. Study-level findings and limits: Naive CD4 clonotypes overlapped across a handful of donors at roughly 5%.

With respect to this clone: Its antigen is not identified.

The V end was cut by 3 bases, the J end by 4 bases, with 10 bases between. The germline CDR1 and CDR2 sequences are SGHTA and FQGTGA. This CDR3 is 14 amino acids long. Clones were sequenced by immunoSEQ multiplex PCR, and TCRdb holds only the in-frame ones, with some missing. This table holds around 2.5 million clones, roughly 93% found once. The source material was naive CD4+ T cells from PBMCs. Subset defined: CD45RA+ positively selected. This TCR was recovered from a man in his late teens or twenties in good health. Some clones in this sample may be carry-over from other donors' samples. The J gene is TRBJ2-1, the V gene TRBV7-3, with D perhaps TRBD2 (6 bases). The CDR3 region is CASSLEGRYNEQFF. CDR3 DNA sequence: TGTGCCAGCAGCTTGGAGGGACGGTACAATGAGCAGTTCTTC.